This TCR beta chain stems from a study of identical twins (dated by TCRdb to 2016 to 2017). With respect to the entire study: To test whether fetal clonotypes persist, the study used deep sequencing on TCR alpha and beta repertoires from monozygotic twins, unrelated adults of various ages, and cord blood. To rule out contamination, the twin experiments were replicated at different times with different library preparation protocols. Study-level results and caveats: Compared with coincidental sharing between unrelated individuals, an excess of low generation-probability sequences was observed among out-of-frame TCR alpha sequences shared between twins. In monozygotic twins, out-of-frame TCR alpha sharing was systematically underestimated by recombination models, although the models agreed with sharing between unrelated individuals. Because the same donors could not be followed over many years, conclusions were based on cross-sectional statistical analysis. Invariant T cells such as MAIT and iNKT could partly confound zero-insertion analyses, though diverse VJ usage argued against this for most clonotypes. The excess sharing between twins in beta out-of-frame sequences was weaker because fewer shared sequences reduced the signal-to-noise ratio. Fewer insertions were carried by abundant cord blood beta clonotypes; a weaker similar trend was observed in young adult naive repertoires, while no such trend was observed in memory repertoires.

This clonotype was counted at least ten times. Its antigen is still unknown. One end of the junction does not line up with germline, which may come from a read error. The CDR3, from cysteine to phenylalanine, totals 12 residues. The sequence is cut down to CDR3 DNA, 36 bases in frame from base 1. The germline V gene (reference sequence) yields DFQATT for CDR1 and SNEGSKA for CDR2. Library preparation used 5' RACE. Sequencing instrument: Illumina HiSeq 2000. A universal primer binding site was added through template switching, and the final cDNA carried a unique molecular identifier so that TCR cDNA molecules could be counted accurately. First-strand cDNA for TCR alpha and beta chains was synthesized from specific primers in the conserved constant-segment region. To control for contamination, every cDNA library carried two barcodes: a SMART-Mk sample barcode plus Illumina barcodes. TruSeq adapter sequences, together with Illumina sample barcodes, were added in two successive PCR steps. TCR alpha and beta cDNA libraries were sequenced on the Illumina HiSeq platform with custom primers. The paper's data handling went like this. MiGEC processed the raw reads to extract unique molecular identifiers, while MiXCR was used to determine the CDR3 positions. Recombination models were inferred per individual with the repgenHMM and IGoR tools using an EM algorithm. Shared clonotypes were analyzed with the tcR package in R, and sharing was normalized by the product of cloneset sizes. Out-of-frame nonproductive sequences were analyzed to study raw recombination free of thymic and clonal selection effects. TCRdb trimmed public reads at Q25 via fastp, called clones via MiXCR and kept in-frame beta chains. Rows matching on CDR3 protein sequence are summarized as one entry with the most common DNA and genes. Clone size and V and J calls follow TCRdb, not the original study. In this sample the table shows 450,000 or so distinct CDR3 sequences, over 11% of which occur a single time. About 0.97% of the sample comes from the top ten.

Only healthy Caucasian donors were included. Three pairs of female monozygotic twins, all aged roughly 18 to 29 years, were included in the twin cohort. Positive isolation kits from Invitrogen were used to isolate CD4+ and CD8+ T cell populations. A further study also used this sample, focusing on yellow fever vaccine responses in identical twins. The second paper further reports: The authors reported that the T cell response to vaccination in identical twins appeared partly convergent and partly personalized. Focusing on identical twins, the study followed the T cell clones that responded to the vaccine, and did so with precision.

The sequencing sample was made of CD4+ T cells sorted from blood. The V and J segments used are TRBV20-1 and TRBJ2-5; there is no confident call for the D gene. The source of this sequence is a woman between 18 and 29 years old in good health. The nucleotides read TGCAGTGCCAGAGCAGTACAAGAGACCCAGTACTTC. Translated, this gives CSARAVQETQYF.